The 10 T cell receptor beta chains presented below share a single source sample, sequenced in a study of T cell responses to AZD1222 COVID-19 vaccine. The table came from immunoSEQ multiplex PCR; TCRdb's copy has only in-frame clones and leaves some out. The data show tens of thousands of clones, 87% seen once. The sequences come from peripheral blood, collected 28 days after the second AZD1222 dose. The receptors come from an adult who received the AZD1222 COVID-19 vaccine.

The CDR3 DNA reads as TGTGCCAGCAGCCTGGGGAGGGGCACAGATACGCAGTATTTT. Translated, it gives CASSLGRGTDTQYF. The gene calls are TRBV7-3 and TRBJ2-3, with TRBD2 identical over 7 bases. Germline V gene data show CDR1 as SGHTA and CDR2 as FQGTGA. The CDR3 runs to 14 residues. The ends lost 5 bases at V and 1 base at J; junction bases unmatched: 3.

J is TRBJ2-5 and V is TRBV19; 7 positions agree with TRBD1. The V gene end was trimmed by 9 bases and the J gene end by 3 bases; junction bases not matched to a gene: 7. Germline CDR1 LNHDA, CDR2 SQIVND (reference sequence). This CDR3 has 13 residues. The CDR3 is CASHPTGKETQYF. As DNA, the CDR3 is TGTGCCAGCCACCCGACAGGGAAAGAGACCCAGTACTTC.

V gene TRBV24-1 combines with J gene TRBJ2-2, with 8 bases lining up with TRBD1. J gave up 8 bases and V 5 bases, and 9 bases lay outside the gene matches. This CDR3 is 15 amino acids long. CDR1 KGHDR and CDR2 SFDVKD come from the germline V gene. The CDR3 is CATSGGQGAGGELFF. In DNA, the CDR3 is TGTGCCACCAGTGGCGGACAGGGCGCCGGAGGGGAGCTGTTTTTT.

The V call is TRBV7-9, the J call TRBJ1-4; 7 bases agree with TRBD1. The CDR3 loop spans 15 amino acids. The junction had 11 bases not matched to a gene; V was cut back by 5 bases and J by 8 bases. The V gene's germline CDR1 is SEHNR and CDR2 FQNEAQ (reference sequence). The DNA for the CDR3 is TGTGCCAGCAGCCTACGGGGCAGGGGGGAGGAAAAACTGTTTTTT. It is translated as CASSLRGRGEEKLFF.

The chain has TRBV11-3 and TRBJ2-7; 13 positions match TRBD2. The junction had 17 bases not matched to a gene; V was cut back by 8 bases and J by 1 base. CDR1 and CDR2 (germline): SGHNT, YENEEA. The CDR3 covers 19 residues. CDR3 bases: TGTGCCAGCTACCGTCGTCTCGTCCCGGGACTAGCGGGGTCCTACGAGCAGTACTTC. Its translation: CASYRRLVPGLAGSYEQYF.

The rearrangement joins TRBV5-1 to TRBJ2-1, with TRBD2 matching 8 bases. Germline V gives CDR1 SGHRS, CDR2 YFSETQ. The trim removed 3 bases at V and 2 bases at J, leaving 4 bases unmatched. This CDR3 spans 15 amino acids. CDR3 protein: CASSSSGSPYNEQFF. In DNA, the CDR3 is TGCGCCAGCAGCTCCAGCGGGAGCCCCTACAATGAGCAGTTCTTC.

V and J are TRBV2 and TRBJ1-2, with TRBD1 matching 8 bases. In germline, CDR1 is SNHLY, CDR2 FYNNEI. The CDR3 length is 15 residues. With V trimmed by 7 bases and J by 4 bases, 11 bases remained unmatched. The DNA for the CDR3 is TGTGCCAGCAACGGGGCAGTGCAGGGGGCCTATGGCTACACCTTC. Translating gives CASNGAVQGAYGYTF. Full variable domain (outside the CDR3, taken from reference TRBV2 and TRBJ1-2): EPEVTQTPSHQVTQMGQEVILRCVPISNHLYFYWYRQILGQKVEFLVSFYNNEISEKSEIFDDQFSVERPDGSNFTLKIRSTKLEDSAMYFCASNGAVQGAYGYTFGSGTRLTVV.

The rearrangement uses TRBV30 and TRBJ2-3, with TRBD1 as a possible D gene (6 bases). Per the germline V gene, CDR1 is GTSNPN and CDR2 is SVGIG (reference sequence). This CDR3 has 15 residues. V lost 2 bases, J lost 4 bases, and 16 bases lay in between. This CDR3 reads CAWSSPYRVPDTQYF. In DNA form, the CDR3 reads TGTGCCTGGAGTTCCCCCTACAGGGTGCCAGATACGCAGTATTTT.

This sequence joins TRBV29-1 and TRBJ2-5; 8 bases agree with TRBD2. The CDR3 has 14 residues. J gave up 4 bases and V 8 bases, and 12 bases lay outside the gene matches. The germline gives CDR1 SQVTM, CDR2 ANQGSEA. The CDR3 spells CSHGGAGDLETQYF. CDR3 nucleotide sequence: TGCAGCCATGGTGGAGCGGGAGATTTAGAGACCCAGTACTTC. Variable domain in full (rest from reference TRBV29-1 and TRBJ2-5): SAVISQKPSRDICQRGTSLTIQCQVDSQVTMMFWYRQQPGQSLTLIATANQGSEATYESGFVIDKFPISRPNLTFSTLTVSNMSPEDSSIYLCSHGGAGDLETQYFGPGTRLLVL.

The chain is built from TRBV5-1 and TRBJ2-7, with a tentative D call TRBD2 (6 bases). The CDR3 sequence is 14 residues long. Germline CDR1 and CDR2: SGHRS and YFSETQ. The ends were cut back, 4 bases at V and 0 bases at J, with 11 bases in the middle. The CDR3 loop reads CASSPDGSSYEQYF. Here the CDR3 DNA reads TGCGCCAGCAGCCCCGACGGGAGCTCCTACGAGCAGTACTTC. Full variable domain (remainder filled in from reference TRBV5-1 and TRBJ2-7): KAGVTQTPRYLIKTRGQQVTLSCSPISGHRSVSWYQQTPGQGLQFLFEYFSETQRNKGNFPGRFSGRQFSNSRSEMNVSTLELGDSALYLCASSPDGSSYEQYFGPGTRLTVT.